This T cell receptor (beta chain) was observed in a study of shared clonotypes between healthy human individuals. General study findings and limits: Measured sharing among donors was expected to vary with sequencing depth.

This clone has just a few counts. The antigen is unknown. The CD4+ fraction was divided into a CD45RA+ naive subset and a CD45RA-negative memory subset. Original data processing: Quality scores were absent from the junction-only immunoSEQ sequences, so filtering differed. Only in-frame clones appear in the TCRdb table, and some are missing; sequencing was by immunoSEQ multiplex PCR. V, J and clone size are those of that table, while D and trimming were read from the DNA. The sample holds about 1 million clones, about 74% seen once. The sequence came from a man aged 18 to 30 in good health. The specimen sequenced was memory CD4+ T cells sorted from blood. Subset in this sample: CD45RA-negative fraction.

CDR3 region: CASSPRLNTEAFF. In DNA form, the CDR3 reads TGTGCCAGCAGCCCCCGGTTGAACACTGAAGCTTTCTTT. V is TRBV7-8 and J is TRBJ1-1; D uncertain. CDR3 length: 13 residues. V dropped 5 bases and J dropped 0 bases, with 7 bases sitting between them. Looked up from germline, CDR1 is SGHVS and CDR2 is FQNEAQ.